These 23 T cell receptor beta chains originate from one sample sequenced in a study of response to subunit inactivated influenza vaccine. A single record per CDR3 protein comes from TCRdb applying MiXCR to the RT-PCR reads. This table holds about 620,000 distinct CDR3 sequences, 11% found once. The same sample was also used in a study of T cells expressing NK-cell markers. That paper states: For TCR beta, cDNA was produced by 5'RACE template switching with UMIs.

The source material was PBMCs from blood, sampled on the day of vaccination. Source of these receptors: a man in his fifties or sixties who received an inactivated influenza vaccine.

The chain combines TRBV6-1 with TRBJ1-2; D is undetermined. Trimming shortened V by 5 bases and J by 9 bases, and 22 bases separated the two germline ends. The CDR3 runs 15 residues. Germline lookup yields CDR1 MNHNS and CDR2 SASEGT. The CDR3 DNA is TGTGCCAGCAGTCGAACCACCACGATCCGGGGAAGCTACACCTTC. It specifies CASSRTTTIRGSYTF.

The CDR3 coding sequence is TGCGCCAGCAGCCAGTCTACGGGACAGCTTGACAATGAGCAGTTCTTC. Its translation: CASSQSTGQLDNEQFF. This chain connects TRBV4-1 to TRBJ2-1, with 7 positions matching TRBD1. CDR1 MGHRA and CDR2 YSYEKL come from the germline V gene. The CDR3 has 16 amino acids. V was clipped by 3 bases and J by 5 bases; unmatched bases: 10.

This clonotype was detected a few times. The V and J genes are TRBV2 and TRBJ2-3; possible D gene TRBD2, 5 bases. V was pared by 6 bases and J by 0 bases, with 13 bases between. CDR1 and CDR2 from the germline V gene are SNHLY and FYNNEI. CDR3 length: 15 amino acids. The CDR3 loop is CASRSRTLSTDTQYF. CDR3 coding DNA: TGTGCCAGCAGATCCCGGACTCTTAGCACAGATACGCAGTATTTT.

There are many counts of this clonotype. V gene TRBV29-1 combines with J gene TRBJ1-1, with D possibly matching TRBD1 (5 bases). Trimming pared 4 bases from V and 0 bases from J, leaving 9 bases between. Germline V gene lookup returns CDR1 SQVTM and CDR2 ANQGSEA. This CDR3 is built from 13 residues. The CDR3 region has the DNA TGCAGCGTTGGGACATCAATGAACACTGAAGCTTTCTTT. Its protein is CSVGTSMNTEAFF.

The genes are TRBV5-1 and TRBJ2-5; D is perhaps TRBD2 (6 bases). CDR1 and CDR2 from the germline V gene are SGHRS and YFSETQ. The CDR3 loop spans 15 amino acids. V was shortened by 0 bases and J by 5 bases, with 14 bases between the two germline ends. The CDR3 DNA is TGCGCCAGCAGCTTGGAATCTGTGGCGGGGGAGACCCAGTACTTC. Its translation: CASSLESVAGETQYF.

This chain connects TRBV25-1 to TRBJ2-5; 10 nucleotides align to TRBD2. Germline CDR1 reads MGHDK; CDR2 reads SYGVNS. V trimming: 3 bases; J trimming: 5 bases; junction bases outside the gene matches: 3. The CDR3 is 14 amino acids. CDR3 nucleotides: TGTGCCAGCAGTGACCTAGCGGGGGATGAGACCCAGTACTTC. It specifies CASSDLAGDETQYF. Combining the CDR3 with reference TRBV25-1 and TRBJ2-5 gives the whole variable domain EADIYQTPRYLVIGTGKKITLECSQTMGHDKMYWYQQDPGMELHLIHYSYGVNSTEKGDLSSESTVSRIRTEHFPLTLESARPSHTSQYLCASSDLAGDETQYFGPGTRLLVL.

The rearrangement joins TRBV5-1 to TRBJ1-1; 11 bases agree with TRBD1. V was clipped by 1 base and J by 4 bases; unmatched bases: 3. This CDR3 has 15 amino acids. Germline values: CDR1 SGHRS, CDR2 YFSETQ. The CDR3 bases are TGCGCCAGCAGCTTGAACGGACAGGGGGCCACTGAAGCTTTCTTT. It translates to CASSLNGQGATEAFF.

This clonotype was recorded many times. The chain has TRBV12-3 or TRBV12-4 and TRBJ2-3, with 9 bases lining up with TRBD2. This CDR3 is 14 amino acids long. With V trimmed by 6 bases and J by 3 bases, 4 bases remained unmatched. CDR3 DNA sequence: TGTGCCAGCAGCATAGCGGGAGCTACAGATACGCAGTATTTT. It encodes CASSIAGATDTQYF.

The CDR3 is CASSYSLGGGNTEAFF. The CDR3 DNA is TGTGCCAGCAGTTACTCGCTTGGAGGAGGGAACACTGAAGCTTTCTTT. The chain links TRBV6-5 to TRBJ1-1; D ambiguous. The CDR3 has 16 amino acids. Germline CDR1 MNHEY, CDR2 SVGAGI. Between the trimmed V and J ends, which lost 0 bases and 1 base, there was a span of 12 bases.

The chain joins TRBV5-1 to TRBJ2-3; no definite D call. Per the germline V gene, CDR1 is SGHRS and CDR2 is YFSETQ. V was trimmed by 0 bases and J by 3 bases, leaving 14 bases between them. The CDR3 runs 16 residues. The CDR3 coding sequence is TGCGCCAGCAGCTTGGGTGTGGGCAGTTCGACAGATACGCAGTATTTT. Translation: CASSLGVGSSTDTQYF.

The chain combines TRBV4-3 with TRBJ1-6; D not resolved. V lost 4 bases to trimming and J lost 9 bases, with 10 bases between them. The CDR3 consists of 13 residues. Per the germline V gene, CDR1 is LGHNA and CDR2 is YSLEER. The CDR3 DNA is TGCGCCAGCAGCCGTCGAGGAGGTTCACCCCTCCACTTT. It encodes CASSRRGGSPLHF.

By frequency in the sample, this clonotype is medium-sized. V is TRBV12-3 or TRBV12-4 and J is TRBJ2-2; no reliable D call. V lost 6 bases, J lost 3 bases, and 20 bases lay in between. This CDR3 is built from 17 residues. CDR3 coding DNA: TGTGCCAGCAGCCCCGCCCTTTTTAGCCAGGACACCGGGGAGCTGTTTTTT. Residues: CASSPALFSQDTGELFF.

V gene TRBV12-3 or TRBV12-4 combines with J gene TRBJ1-1, with D uncertain. The germline V and J ends were trimmed by 2 bases and 4 bases, with 5 bases remaining between them. CDR3 length: 12 amino acids. The CDR3, as DNA: TGTGCCAGCAGTTTACAGGTCACTGAAGCTTTCTTT. It specifies CASSLQVTEAFF.

V and J are TRBV19 and TRBJ2-7, with TRBD2 matching over 7 bases. The CDR3 loop spans 15 amino acids. The germline CDR1 and CDR2 sequences are LNHDA and SQIVND (reference sequence). V shed 3 bases, J shed 2 bases, and the junction held 7 bases outside the gene matches. CDR3 sequence reads: CASSIGLAATYEQYF. In DNA, the CDR3 is TGTGCCAGTAGTATCGGGCTAGCGGCCACCTACGAGCAGTACTTC. Complete variable domain (other parts from reference TRBV19 and TRBJ2-7): DGGITQSPKYLFRKEGQNVTLSCEQNLNHDAMYWYRQDPGQGLRLIYYSQIVNDFQKGDIAEGYSVSREKKESFPLTVTSAQKNPTAFYLCASSIGLAATYEQYFGPGTRLTVT.

This clonotype was seen repeatedly, ten times or more. This chain connects TRBV10-3 to TRBJ2-5; D not certain. Germline V CDR1 and CDR2: ENHRY, SYGVKD. The V gene lost 5 bases and the J gene lost 1 base, with 2 bases spanning the gap. The length of the CDR3 is 11 residues. The CDR3 region has the DNA TGTGCCATCAGTCCCCAAGAGACCCAGTACTTC. Its translation: CAISPQETQYF.

This chain connects TRBV3-1 to TRBJ2-1; TRBD1 agrees at 7 bases. Germline-derived CDR1 and CDR2 are LGHDT and YNNKEL (reference sequence). The CDR3 is 12 residues long. With V trimmed by 1 base and J by 10 bases, 1 base remained unmatched. CDR3 in amino acids: CASSQGQGEQFF. CDR3 nucleotides: TGTGCCAGCAGCCAAGGACAGGGCGAGCAGTTCTTC.

This chain connects TRBV14 to TRBJ2-7; TRBD2 matches at 7 bases. With V trimmed by 1 base and J by 2 bases, 11 bases remained unmatched. The germline V gene has CDR1 SGHDN and CDR2 FVKESK. The CDR3 is 17 amino acids. CDR3 residues: CASSQVPLRRGAYEQYF. As DNA, the CDR3 is TGTGCCAGCAGCCAAGTCCCCTTACGACGGGGGGCCTACGAGCAGTACTTC.

This chain joins TRBV20-1 and TRBJ2-4; D may be TRBD1 (6 bases). Germline V lookup: CDR1 DFQATT, CDR2 SNEGSKA (reference sequence). The CDR3 loop spans 14 amino acids. Trimming took 0 bases from V and 1 from J, leaving 7 bases between them. CDR3 sequence reads: CSARDDRAKNIQYF. CDR3 in DNA: TGCAGTGCTAGAGATGACAGGGCCAAAAACATTCAGTACTTC.

The chain is built from TRBV28 and TRBJ2-2; possibly TRBD1 for D (6 bases). This CDR3 spans 20 amino acids. Germline assignment: CDR1 MDHEN and CDR2 SYDVKM. Trimming stripped 0 bases from V and 0 bases from J, with 20 bases between. The CDR3 DNA follows: TGTGCCAGCAGTTTATGGGCCAGGGGCCTTCTAAATTCGAACACCGGGGAGCTGTTTTTT. Amino acids: CASSLWARGLLNSNTGELFF.

This clonotype was seen ten or more times. The chain recombines TRBV20-1 with TRBJ1-5; D not certain. CDR3 length: 12 amino acids. V lost 3 bases to trimming and J lost 1 base, with 4 bases between them. Looked up from germline, CDR1 is DFQATT and CDR2 is SNEGSKA (reference sequence). CDR3 region: CSASRSNQPQHF. CDR3 DNA sequence: TGCAGTGCTAGTAGGAGCAATCAGCCCCAGCATTTT.

The chain employs TRBV7-2 and TRBJ2-3; TRBD1 matches 8 bases. The germline V gene encodes CDR1 SGHTA and CDR2 FQGNSA. CDR3 length equals 16 residues. The trim removed 4 bases at V and 4 bases at J, leaving 10 bases unmatched. The CDR3 region is CASSSVRTGTPDTQYF. CDR3 DNA: TGTGCCAGCAGCTCTGTGAGGACAGGGACACCAGATACGCAGTATTTT. Full variable domain (missing parts from reference TRBV7-2 and TRBJ2-3): GAGVSQSPSNKVTEKGKDVELRCDPISGHTALYWYRQSLGQGLEFLIYFQGNSAPDKSGLPSDRFSAERTGGSVSTLTIQRTQQEDSAVYLCASSSVRTGTPDTQYFGPGTRLTVL.

In its sample, this clonotype was seen many times. CDR3 nucleotides: TGTGCCAGCAGCCAAACTGACGGTGGCTACACCTTC. It is translated as CASSQTDGGYTF. The chain couples TRBV3-1 to TRBJ1-2, with D hard to call. The germline V gene has CDR1 LGHDT and CDR2 YNNKEL (reference sequence). The CDR3 totals 12 residues. V was trimmed by 2 bases and J by 7 bases, leaving 8 bases between them. Supplemented by reference TRBV3-1 and TRBJ1-2, the full variable domain reads DTAVSQTPKYLVTQMGNDKSIKCEQNLGHDTMYWYKQDSKKFLKIMFSYNNKELIINETVPNRFSPKSPDKAHLNLHINSLELGDSAVYFCASSQTDGGYTFGSGTRLTVV.

This clonotype has a handful of counts. The CDR3 spells CASSSRGSEFF. For the CDR3, the DNA is TGTGCCAGCAGTTCCCGGGGATCGGAGTTCTTC. The gene calls are TRBV6-6 and TRBJ2-1; D might be TRBD2 (5 bases). Germline V gene data show CDR1 as MNHNY and CDR2 as SVGAGI (reference sequence). The CDR3 covers 11 residues. Trimming left V 4 bases short and J 14 bases short, with 12 bases between.